The 10 T cell receptor beta chains presented below share a single source sample, sequenced in a study of cytomegalovirus exposure and HLA in healthy donors. PCR primers comprised 60 Vbeta and 13 Jbeta primers. Sequencing used immunoSEQ multiplex PCR; TCRdb keeps in-frame clones, though not all of them. The sample shows fewer than 150,000 clones, around 78% of them seen only once. Input material: PBMCs. These receptors came from a male donor in good health and CMV-seronegative.

This chain joins TRBV18 and TRBJ2-1; 9 bases map to TRBD1. The CDR3 has 13 residues. Germline V gene sequence: CDR1 KGHSH, CDR2 LQKENI. Trimming cost V 8 bases and J 7 bases; bases outside gene matches: 6. CDR3 sequence: CASAQGAGNEQFF. The CDR3 bases are TGTGCCAGCGCACAGGGGGCGGGGAATGAGCAGTTCTTC.

There are a few counts of this clone. The rearrangement joins TRBV7-2 to TRBJ2-3, with TRBD1 matching over 8 bases. CDR3 length: 15 amino acids. The V segment lost 4 bases and the J segment 2 bases; nucleotides outside the gene matches: 5. Looked up from germline, CDR1 is SGHTA and CDR2 is FQGNSA. CDR3 sequence reads: CASSSRGPFTDTQYF. The CDR3 DNA reads as TGTGCCAGCAGCTCCAGGGGGCCCTTCACAGATACGCAGTATTTT.

The chain couples TRBV5-1 to TRBJ1-4, with D perhaps TRBD1 (6 bases). Looked up from germline, CDR1 is SGHRS and CDR2 is YFSETQ. This CDR3 contains 17 residues. With 4 bases removed from V and 0 bases from J, the gap between germline ends came to 16 bases. The CDR3 DNA sequence: TGCGCCAGCAGCCGGTCTCAAGGGGGAGCAACTAATGAAAAACTGTTTTTT. It encodes CASSRSQGGATNEKLFF.

The J gene is TRBJ2-7, the V gene TRBV5-6; D not certain. This CDR3 is built from 13 residues. Between the trimmed V and J ends, which lost 1 base and 1 base, there was a span of 6 bases. The germline gives CDR1 SGHDT, CDR2 YYEEEE. The CDR3 nucleotides are TGTGCCAGCAGCTTGACCGGTTCCTACGAGCAGTACTTC. Encoded protein: CASSLTGSYEQYF.

The CDR3 region has the DNA TGTGCCAGCAGTGAGGCTAGCGGGGGACAAGAGACCCAGTACTTC. It is translated as CASSEASGGQETQYF. The gene calls are TRBV6-4 and TRBJ2-5; 10 bases fit TRBD2. Germline V gives CDR1 MRHNA, CDR2 SNTAGT. J lost 2 bases, V lost 3 bases, and 3 bases had no gene match. This CDR3 spans 15 amino acids.

About this clone itself: Compared with germline, one end of the junction differs, possibly owing to a read error. The chain recombines TRBV30 with TRBJ1-2; 10 positions match TRBD1. This CDR3 has 13 amino acids. Germline V lookup: CDR1 GTSNPN, CDR2 SVGIG (reference sequence). The CDR3 DNA sequence: TGTGCCTGGAGTAAGACAGGGGGCGATGGCTACCCCTTC. It encodes CAWSKTGGDGYPF.

Turning to this clone: A read error may account for a junction end that differs from germline. The chain links TRBV29-1 to TRBJ1-1, with D maybe TRBD1 (5 bases). This CDR3 contains 15 residues. CDR1 is SQVTM, CDR2 ANQGSEA, per germline. In nucleotides, the CDR3 is TGCCGCGTTGAACTTCGGACGGGGGGGAGCCCTGAAGCTTTCTTT. Translating it yields CRVELRTGGSPEAFF.

This clone came up a few times. J is TRBJ1-1 and V is TRBV9; no reliable D call. The CDR3 is 17 residues long. V lost 0 bases to trimming and J lost 1 base, with 16 bases between them. Germline V CDR1 and CDR2: SGDLS, YYNGEE. The DNA of the CDR3 is TGTGCCAGCAGCGTAGATTTGGTGGGCAAAACGAACACTGAAGCTTTCTTT. Translated: CASSVDLVGKTNTEAFF.

This chain connects TRBV4-1 to TRBJ2-5; possibly TRBD1 for D (5 bases). The CDR3 spans 15 residues. Looked up from germline, CDR1 is MGHRA and CDR2 is YSYEKL. The ends were cut back, 3 bases at V and 1 base at J, with 12 bases in the middle. The CDR3 DNA sequence: TGCGCCAGCAGCCAGCAGGACAACTCCCAAGAGACCCAGTACTTC. Protein: CASSQQDNSQETQYF.

The chain links TRBV4-1 to TRBJ2-5, with D perhaps TRBD2 (7 bases). The J call is uncertain, as TRBJ2-7 better fits the DNA end. Germline V gives CDR1 MGHRA, CDR2 YSYEKL. The CDR3 is made up of 14 amino acids. CDR3 DNA: TGCGCCAGCAGCCAAGAGGGGGCGGGAGACGAGCAGTACTTC. Protein sequence: CASSQEGAGDEQYF.